A single sample is the source of the 28 T cell receptor beta chains below, sequenced in a study of Graves' ophthalmopathy and Graves' hyperthyroidism. The sequenced template was RNA, covering the TCR beta CDR3 region. RT-PCR in the first round used HTBI primers; a second-round multiplex PCR followed. TCRdb called the multiplex PCR reads again in MiXCR, with one record for every CDR3 protein. The sample contains about 640,000 distinct CDR3 sequences, roughly two fifths of which appear only once. Input material: peripheral blood. These receptors were collected from an adult man with Graves' ophthalmopathy.

V usage is TRBV7-3 and J usage is TRBJ1-4, with 7 bases that match TRBD1. V gave up 5 bases and J gave up 8 bases; unmatched junction bases: 5. This CDR3 is built from 13 residues. Germline V gene sequence: CDR1 SGHTA, CDR2 FQGTGA. The CDR3 protein is CASSAPGQEKLFF. The CDR3 DNA sequence: TGTGCCAGCAGCGCCCCGGGACAGGAAAAACTGTTTTTT.

The chain uses TRBV10-3 and TRBJ1-2; 7 nucleotides agree with TRBD1. The germline V gene has CDR1 ENHRY and CDR2 SYGVKD. The junction had 14 bases not matched to a gene; V was cut back by 10 bases and J by 0 bases. The CDR3 loop spans 16 amino acids. In nucleotides, the CDR3 is TGTGCCAGCAGGGACCAGAACAGGGGTACTAACTATGGCTACACCTTC. Residues: CASRDQNRGTNYGYTF.

This clonotype has ten or more counts. The chain combines TRBV10-3 with TRBJ2-7; D possibly corresponds to TRBD2 (5 bases). From germline, CDR1 is ENHRY and CDR2 SYGVKD. V was shortened by 10 bases and J by 5 bases, with 18 bases between the two germline ends. The length of the CDR3 is 13 residues. CDR3 protein: CASSLRGANEQYF. CDR3 DNA sequence: TGTGCCAGCAGCCTCCGGGGAGCCAACGAGCAGTACTTC.

Remarks on this clonotype: The junction does not match germline at one end; this may be a read error. The chain links TRBV7-2 to TRBJ2-5; 7 bases fit TRBD1. This CDR3 spans 15 amino acids. CDR1 is SGHTA and CDR2 is FQGNSA in the germline V gene. CDR3 nucleotides: TGCGCCAGCAGCCAAGTGCCAGGGGGTGCGGAGACCCAGTACTTC. This translates into CASSQVPGGAETQYF.

The chain has TRBV10-3 and TRBJ1-2, with D possibly being TRBD1 (5 bases). V was trimmed by 5 bases and J by 5 bases, leaving 18 bases between them. The germline V gene encodes CDR1 ENHRY and CDR2 SYGVKD. This CDR3 comprises 15 residues. The CDR3, as DNA: TGTGCCATCAGTTACTCAGACAGTTTCGGGTATGGCTACACCTTC. Translating it yields CAISYSDSFGYGYTF.

This clonotype showed up many times. The chain recombines TRBV12-3 or TRBV12-4 with TRBJ2-7, with TRBD2 matching over 8 bases. CDR3 length equals 15 residues. J was trimmed by 4 bases and V by 5 bases; bases with no gene match: 10. CDR3 residues: CASSPPGSGIYEQYF. DNA of the CDR3: TGTGCCAGCAGTCCCCCCGGTAGCGGGATTTACGAGCAGTACTTC.

This clonotype was found a few times. CDR3 sequence (DNA): TGTGCCAGTAGCCCCGGTGGACCCGAAGAGACCCAGTACTTC. This encodes CASSPGGPEETQYF. This chain connects TRBV19 to TRBJ2-5; D remains ambiguous. The germline V and J ends were trimmed by 6 bases and 3 bases, with 14 bases remaining between them. CDR1 and CDR2 (germline): LNHDA, SQIVND (reference sequence). There are 14 residues in the CDR3.

This clonotype was counted many times. The chain recombines TRBV7-9 with TRBJ1-6; unclear D gene. Germline V gene lookup returns CDR1 SEHNR and CDR2 FQNEAQ (reference sequence). V was trimmed by 3 bases and J by 5 bases, leaving 11 bases between them. There are 15 residues in the CDR3. The CDR3 sequence is CASSFYQEHNSPLHF. For the CDR3, the DNA is TGTGCCAGCAGCTTTTATCAGGAGCATAATTCACCCCTCCACTTT. Using reference TRBV7-9 and TRBJ1-6 for the parts outside the CDR3, the full variable domain is DTGVSQNPRHKITKRGQNVTFRCDPISEHNRLYWYRQTLGQGPEFLTYFQNEAQLEKSRLLSDRFSAERPKGSFSTLEIQRTEQGDSAMYLCASSFYQEHNSPLHFGNGTRLTVT.

There are many counts of this clonotype. The chain is built from TRBV19 and TRBJ1-1; a possible D gene is TRBD1 (5 bases). V was clipped by 6 bases and J by 6 bases, with 14 bases between them. Germline V gives CDR1 LNHDA, CDR2 SQIVND (reference sequence). The length of the CDR3 is 13 residues. The CDR3 protein is CASRNQGGAEAFF. Here the CDR3 DNA reads TGTGCCAGTAGAAACCAGGGTGGGGCTGAAGCTTTCTTT.

The V and J genes are TRBV29-1 and TRBJ1-1; maybe TRBD1 (6 bases). This CDR3 contains 15 residues. CDR1 is SQVTM, CDR2 ANQGSEA, per germline. V lost 2 bases and J lost 3, with 16 bases in between. CDR3 in DNA: TGCAGCGTTGAAAGAGGAGGGGGGCCGGACACTGAAGCTTTCTTT. Its protein is CSVERGGGPDTEAFF.

Ten or more counts support this clonotype. This sequence joins TRBV25-1 and TRBJ1-1; no clear D. The V gene's germline CDR1 is MGHDK and CDR2 SYGVNS. There are 10 residues in the CDR3. The V and J ends lost 7 bases and 5 bases respectively, with 5 bases between them. CDR3 protein: CASTGTEAFF. CDR3 bases: TGTGCCAGCACCGGGACTGAAGCTTTCTTT.

This clonotype was counted between two and nine times. The V call is TRBV5-6, the J call TRBJ1-1, with D perhaps TRBD1 (5 bases). Germline V gene data show CDR1 as SGHDT and CDR2 as YYEEEE. The CDR3 totals 14 residues. V was trimmed by 4 bases and J by 8 bases, leaving 18 bases between them. CDR3 residues: CASSPSLDGTEAFF. As DNA, the CDR3 is TGTGCCAGCAGCCCCTCCTTGGACGGGACGGAAGCTTTCTTT.

Only a few counts were recorded for this clonotype. The J gene is TRBJ2-3, the V gene TRBV10-3; D remains unclear. Trimming pared 10 bases from V and 0 bases from J, leaving 14 bases between. The germline V gene encodes CDR1 ENHRY and CDR2 SYGVKD. CDR3 length: 14 residues. The CDR3 DNA is TGTGCCACTTCCAAAGGTTCTAGCACAGATACGCAGTATTTT. Its translation is CATSKGSSTDTQYF.

The sample holds a few counts of this clonotype. V gene TRBV6-1 combines with J gene TRBJ2-5; D might be TRBD1 or TRBD2, each matching 5 bases. V lost 1 base, J lost 6 bases, and 18 bases lay in between. In germline, CDR1 is MNHNS, CDR2 SASEGT. The CDR3 runs 16 residues. DNA for the CDR3: TGTGCCAGCAGTGAAGTCGTGATTGGAGGACACCAGACCCAGTACTTC. Amino acids: CASSEVVIGGHQTQYF.

This clonotype appeared many times. The chain combines TRBV20-1 with TRBJ1-1; D uncertain. CDR3 length: 13 residues. V lost 1 base and J 5 bases, leaving 11 bases between the germline ends. Germline assignment: CDR1 DFQATT and CDR2 SNEGSKA (reference sequence). The CDR3 loop reads CSARGRVETEAFF. Written as DNA, the CDR3 is TGCAGTGCTAGAGGGAGGGTCGAAACTGAAGCTTTCTTT.

The J gene is TRBJ1-6, the V gene TRBV7-6, with 7 bases aligning to TRBD1. With 4 bases clipped from V and 4 bases from J, the junction kept 10 bases outside the gene matches. CDR3 length: 17 amino acids. In germline, CDR1 is SGHVS, CDR2 FNYEAQ. This CDR3 reads CASSWNRGQPYNSPLHF. CDR3 DNA: TGTGCCAGCAGCTGGAACCGGGGACAGCCATATAATTCACCCCTCCACTTT.

The sample holds many counts of this clonotype. The chain recombines TRBV7-8 with TRBJ1-3; D possibly corresponds to TRBD1 (5 bases). Germline assignment: CDR1 SGHVS and CDR2 FQNEAQ. Trimming removed 4 bases from V and 6 bases from J, with 10 bases in between. This CDR3 comprises 13 residues. In DNA, the CDR3 is TGTGCCAGCAGCTCTGGGACTGTAAACACCATATATTTT. Protein product: CASSSGTVNTIYF.

This clonotype has a handful of counts. The rearrangement uses TRBV7-8 and TRBJ1-4; D is ambiguous. This CDR3 is built from 15 residues. The germline V gene encodes CDR1 SGHVS and CDR2 FQNEAQ. The germline V and J ends were trimmed by 3 bases and 3 bases, with 11 bases remaining between them. This CDR3 is CASSFNFTSNEKLFF. CDR3 bases: TGTGCCAGCAGCTTCAATTTTACCTCTAATGAAAAACTGTTTTTT.

The chain combines TRBV25-1 with TRBJ1-2, with TRBD1 matching 8 bases. J was trimmed by 4 bases and V by 4 bases; bases with no gene match: 5. This CDR3 has 14 amino acids. The germline V gene encodes CDR1 MGHDK and CDR2 SYGVNS. The DNA for the CDR3 is TGTGCCAGCAGTGGGCCGACAGGGGCCTATGGCTACACCTTC. Translation: CASSGPTGAYGYTF.

This clonotype has a count of ten or more. The chain uses TRBV6-6 and TRBJ1-2; D gene uncertain. V dropped 2 bases and J dropped 4 bases, with 8 bases sitting between them. CDR3 length: 13 residues. Germline CDR1 and CDR2: MNHNY and SVGAGI (reference sequence). As DNA, the CDR3 is TGTGCCAGCAGTTACACCCGTTCCTATGGCTACACCTTC. It specifies CASSYTRSYGYTF.

This clonotype was detected a few times. The rearrangement uses TRBV19 and TRBJ2-7; 7 nucleotides align to TRBD2. Per germline, CDR1 LNHDA and CDR2 SQIVND (reference sequence). V was clipped by 1 base and J by 4 bases; unmatched bases: 7. The CDR3 extends over 15 amino acids. The CDR3 is CASSIGGGIVYEQYF. In DNA, the CDR3 is TGTGCCAGTAGTATAGGGGGAGGGATCGTGTACGAGCAGTACTTC.

J is TRBJ1-2 and V is TRBV12-3 or TRBV12-4, with a weak D call TRBD1 (6 bases). The CDR3 consists of 17 residues. Trimming removed 3 bases at V and 2 bases at J, with 19 bases between. This CDR3 is CASSLWVGGRPNYGYTF. CDR3 nucleotide sequence: TGTGCCAGCAGTTTGTGGGTAGGGGGACGGCCAAACTATGGCTACACCTTC.

Concerning this clonotype itself: The junction does not match germline at one end; this may be a read error. V and J are TRBV2 and TRBJ1-1; D is uncertain. The CDR3 is made up of 13 amino acids. The germline CDR1 and CDR2 sequences are SNHLY and FYNNEI. The CDR3 loop reads CANSEDFGAEAFF. The CDR3 DNA follows: TGTGCCAACAGTGAGGACTTTGGGGCTGAAGCTTTCTTT.

This chain joins TRBV6-5 and TRBJ1-1; tentatively, D is TRBD1 (5 bases). The CDR3 runs 14 residues. Trimming cost V 6 bases and J 1 base, with 12 bases left between them. From germline, CDR1 is MNHEY and CDR2 SVGAGI. CDR3 loop: CASRRGAKNTEAFF. As DNA, the CDR3 is TGTGCCAGCAGGAGAGGGGCCAAGAACACTGAAGCTTTCTTT.

This clonotype was counted at least ten times. J is TRBJ2-3 and V is TRBV25-1, with 10 bases aligning to TRBD1. The CDR3 is 17 amino acids. Germline V gene sequence: CDR1 MGHDK, CDR2 SYGVNS. The J segment lost 0 bases and the V segment lost 4 bases, leaving 7 bases of the junction unmatched. CDR3 residues: CASSGGQGPSSTDTQYF. CDR3 coding DNA: TGTGCCAGCAGTGGGGGACAGGGGCCATCTAGCACAGATACGCAGTATTTT.

As to this clonotype: A much larger clone differs by one base, so this may be a read error. The rearrangement joins TRBV5-1 to TRBJ1-3; D ambiguous. The CDR3 spans 16 residues. Germline V CDR1 and CDR2: SGHRS, YFSETQ. CDR3: CASSLVGTLGGNTIHF. The CDR3, as DNA: TGCGCCAGCAGCTTGGTGGGCACACTCGGAGGAAACACCATACATTTT.

This chain links TRBV15 with TRBJ2-5; 10 positions agree with TRBD1. The CDR3 spans 15 residues. From germline, CDR1 is LNHNV and CDR2 YYDKDF (reference sequence). Trimming took 3 bases from V and 7 from J; bases not matched to a gene: 8. The CDR3 loop reads CATSSPDRGLGTQYF. The CDR3 nucleotides read TGTGCCACCAGCAGTCCAGACAGGGGGCTCGGGACCCAGTACTTC.

CDR3 bases: TGTGCCAGCTGTAGCCCACAGGGGAACACCGGGGAGCTGTTTTTT. Residues: CASCSPQGNTGELFF. The V and J genes are TRBV6-5 and TRBJ2-2; weak D call: TRBD1 (6 bases). V was trimmed by 8 bases and J by 1 base, leaving 14 bases between them. The germline gives CDR1 MNHEY, CDR2 SVGAGI. The length of the CDR3 is 15 residues.